This record looks at one T cell receptor beta chain sequence and its context. Germline V lookup: CDR1 SNHLY, CDR2 FYNNEI. The CDR3 is made up of 11 amino acids. With 6 bases removed from V and 7 bases from J, the gap between germline ends came to 8 bases. Sequenced by immunoSEQ multiplex PCR; TCRdb stores in-frame clones only, minus some. This table holds 97,000 or so clones, 90% found once. This sample is part of a study of blood T cell repertoires in COVID-19. The receptor was derived from a man between 60 and 75 years old with acute or convalescent COVID-19. Sequencing input: peripheral blood. This sequence joins TRBV2 and TRBJ2-3, with D maybe TRBD2 (5 bases). DNA of the CDR3: TGTGCCAGCAGCCCGGGGTATACGCAGTATTTT. Translation: CASSPGYTQYF.